Below are 17 T cell receptor beta chains sequenced from a single sample in a study of blood T cell repertoires in COVID-19. Produced via immunoSEQ multiplex PCR; TCRdb's table is partial and in-frame only. Of around 430,000 clones in the sample, about nine tenths were seen once. Sequencing input: peripheral blood. The source of these receptors is a woman aged 45-65 years with COVID-19, enrolled during active disease.

This clone appeared once. V is TRBV6-5 and J is TRBJ1-1, with D perhaps TRBD1 (5 bases). With 4 bases removed from V and 2 bases from J, the gap between germline ends came to 11 bases. CDR1 and CDR2 from the germline V gene are MNHEY and SVGAGI. The CDR3 contains 14 residues. In DNA, the CDR3 is TGTGCCAGCAGTTCCGGGGGACGCAACACTGAAGCTTTCTTT. It specifies CASSSGGRNTEAFF.

The V call is TRBV19, the J call TRBJ2-1; 12 bases fit TRBD2. Germline-derived CDR1 and CDR2 are LNHDA and SQIVND (reference sequence). CDR3 length: 12 amino acids. The trim removed 10 bases at V and 10 bases at J, leaving 5 bases unmatched. CDR3 in amino acids: CATRTSGEEQFF. The CDR3 coding sequence is TGTGCCACTAGGACTAGCGGGGAGGAGCAGTTCTTC.

This sequence joins TRBV28 and TRBJ2-7; 7 positions agree with TRBD2. V lost 7 bases to trimming and J lost 5 bases; unmatched junction nucleotides: 5. This CDR3 region has 12 residues. Germline V gene data show CDR1 as MDHEN and CDR2 as SYDVKM. CDR3 nucleotide sequence: TGTGCCAGCAATCCTGGGAGGGACGAGCAGTACTTC. It is translated as CASNPGRDEQYF.

J is TRBJ1-1 and V is TRBV7-9, with a weak D call TRBD1 (5 bases). The ends were cut back, 6 bases at V and 1 base at J, with 9 bases in the middle. Germline CDR1 and CDR2: SEHNR and FQNEAQ (reference sequence). This CDR3 has 13 residues. The CDR3 reads CASRPDTNTEAFF. The DNA of the CDR3 is TGTGCCAGCAGACCGGACACGAACACTGAAGCTTTCTTT.

The chain combines TRBV5-1 with TRBJ2-6; TRBD2 matches 14 bases. This CDR3 region has 17 residues. Germline CDR1 SGHRS, CDR2 YFSETQ. V trimming: 4 bases; J trimming: 2 bases; junction bases outside the gene matches: 2. The CDR3 bases are TGCGCCAGCAGCCCGACTAGCGGGGGGGCTGGGGCCAACGTCCTGACTTTC. It translates to CASSPTSGGAGANVLTF. Variable domain in full (rest from reference TRBV5-1 and TRBJ2-6): KAGVTQTPRYLIKTRGQQVTLSCSPISGHRSVSWYQQTPGQGLQFLFEYFSETQRNKGNFPGRFSGRQFSNSRSEMNVSTLELGDSALYLCASSPTSGGAGANVLTFGAGSRLTVL.

This clone was detected once. The chain recombines TRBV29-1 with TRBJ2-1; 7 positions agree with TRBD1. The J segment lost 11 bases and the V segment lost 7 bases, leaving 8 bases of the junction unmatched. The CDR3 sequence is 11 residues long. Germline lookup yields CDR1 SQVTM and CDR2 ANQGSEA. CDR3: CSAAQGQKQFF. The DNA for the CDR3 is TGCAGCGCCGCACAGGGACAGAAGCAGTTCTTC.

The chain combines TRBV5-5 with TRBJ2-1; 9 nucleotides line up with TRBD1. The germline CDR1 and CDR2 sequences are SGHKS and YYEKEE (reference sequence). The CDR3 is made up of 15 amino acids. With V trimmed by 2 bases and J by 10 bases, 10 bases remained unmatched. The CDR3 nucleotides are TGTGCCAGCAGCTTCTGGGACAGGGTGGAAGGAGAGCAGTTCTTC. Residues: CASSFWDRVEGEQFF.

On this clone itself: The junction does not match germline at one end; this may be a read error. The chain links TRBV28 to TRBJ1-4; D not resolved. This CDR3 is 13 amino acids long. Germline V CDR1 and CDR2: MDHEN, SYDVKM. The chain's CDR3 is CASSLLIVGELTF. DNA of the CDR3: TGTGCCAGCAGTTTATTGATTGTCGGTGAGCTCACTTTT.

V is TRBV6-5 and J is TRBJ1-1; weak D call: TRBD1 (6 bases). CDR1 and CDR2 from the germline V gene are MNHEY and SVGAGI. V was shortened by 4 bases and J by 3 bases, with 9 bases between the two germline ends. The CDR3 contains 13 residues. CDR3 residues: CASSLGQHTEAFF. CDR3 bases: TGTGCCAGCAGTTTAGGACAGCACACTGAAGCTTTCTTT.

The chain has TRBV5-1 and TRBJ2-3, with no clear D. This CDR3 is built from 14 residues. Trimming took off 0 bases at V and 3 bases at J, with 8 bases between the two ends. Germline-derived CDR1 and CDR2 are SGHRS and YFSETQ. As DNA, the CDR3 is TGCGCCAGCAGCTTGGCCGACACAACAGATACGCAGTATTTT. Encoded protein: CASSLADTTDTQYF.

This chain connects TRBV6-6 to TRBJ2-1, with D perhaps matching TRBD1 (5 bases). Germline V CDR1 and CDR2: MNHNY, SVGAGI (reference sequence). This CDR3 has 12 amino acids. Between the trimmed V and J ends, which lost 6 bases and 7 bases, there was a span of 10 bases. The chain's CDR3 is CASRTQGNEQFF. DNA of the CDR3: TGTGCCAGCAGGACGCAGGGTAATGAGCAGTTCTTC.

The V call is TRBV2, the J call TRBJ1-6; D perhaps matches TRBD1 (5 bases). The germline gives CDR1 SNHLY, CDR2 FYNNEI. The CDR3 totals 15 residues. V lost 6 bases, J lost 8 bases, and 17 bases lay in between. Here the CDR3 reads CASRGDYGADSPLHF. The CDR3 region has the DNA TGTGCCAGCAGGGGGGACTACGGAGCGGATTCACCCCTCCACTTT.

The rearrangement uses TRBV27 and TRBJ1-4; 9 nucleotides align to TRBD1. Germline lookup yields CDR1 MNHEY and CDR2 SMNVEV (reference sequence). This CDR3 has 14 residues. J lost 6 bases, V lost 3 bases, and 2 bases had no gene match. CDR3 in amino acids: CASSLGQGDEKLFF. CDR3 DNA sequence: TGTGCCAGCAGTTTGGGACAGGGAGATGAAAAACTGTTTTTT.

J is TRBJ2-7 and V is TRBV5-1; 8 bases fit TRBD2. After removal of 2 bases from V and 0 bases from J, the junction contained 4 bases not matched to a gene. This CDR3 region has 15 residues. Germline V gene data show CDR1 as SGHRS and CDR2 as YFSETQ. CDR3 sequence: CASSFLSGGSYEQYF. DNA for the CDR3: TGCGCCAGCAGCTTTCTCAGCGGGGGCTCCTACGAGCAGTACTTC.

This chain connects TRBV24-1 to TRBJ1-1; 7 positions agree with TRBD1. Germline V gives CDR1 KGHDR, CDR2 SFDVKD. The CDR3 runs to 13 residues. The ends lost 7 bases at V and 3 bases at J; junction bases unmatched: 4. CDR3 region: CATRNQGDTEAFF. The CDR3 DNA reads TGTGCCACCAGGAATCAGGGGGACACTGAAGCTTTCTTT.

The chain recombines TRBV15 with TRBJ1-1; TRBD1 agrees at 7 bases. The CDR3 extends over 16 amino acids. Trimming removed 8 bases from V and 0 bases from J; junction bases left unmatched: 12. Germline V gene lookup returns CDR1 LNHNV and CDR2 YYDKDF (reference sequence). The CDR3 DNA reads as TGTGCCACCCGCCGAGGGGACAGTTCAATGAACACTGAAGCTTTCTTT. It is translated as CATRRGDSSMNTEAFF. Together with reference TRBV15 and TRBJ1-1, the CDR3 gives the full variable domain: DAMVIQNPRYQVTQFGKPVTLSCSQTLNHNVMYWYQQKSSQAPKLLFHYYDKDFNNEADTPDNFQSRRPNTSFCFLDIRSPGLGDTAMYLCATRRGDSSMNTEAFFGQGTRLTVV.

This clone was picked up a small number of times. The chain is built from TRBV19 and TRBJ1-1; 7 positions match TRBD1. There are 12 residues in the CDR3. Germline V gene data show CDR1 as LNHDA and CDR2 as SQIVND (reference sequence). Germline trimming cut 5 bases from V and 10 bases from J; bases unmatched to any gene: 7. The CDR3 nucleotides read TGTGCCAGTAGTGACGCTTCAGGGGGAGCTTTCTTT. Translating gives CASSDASGGAFF.